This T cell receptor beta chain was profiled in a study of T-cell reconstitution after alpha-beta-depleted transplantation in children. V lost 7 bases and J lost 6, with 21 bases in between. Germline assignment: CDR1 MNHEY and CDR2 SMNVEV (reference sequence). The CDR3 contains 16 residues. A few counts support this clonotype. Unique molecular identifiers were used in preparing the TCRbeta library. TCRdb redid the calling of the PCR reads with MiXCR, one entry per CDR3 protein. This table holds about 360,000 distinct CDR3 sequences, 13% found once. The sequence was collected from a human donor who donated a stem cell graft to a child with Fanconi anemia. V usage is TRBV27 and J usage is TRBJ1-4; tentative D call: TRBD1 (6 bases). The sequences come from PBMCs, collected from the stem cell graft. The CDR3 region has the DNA TGTGCCAGCATCATTAATCCCCGGGGGCGGGATGAAAAACTGTTTTTT. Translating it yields CASIINPRGRDEKLFF.